This TCR beta chain was recovered during a study of cytomegalovirus exposure and HLA in healthy donors. Study-level findings and limits: Several V segments, TRBV6-2 and TRBV6-3 among them, could not be told apart and were dropped. TCR beta V- and J-gene trimming, according to a later analysis, was linked to a missense DCLRE1C variant. As confirmed in vitro, a few CMV-associated chains were specific for CMV antigens. CMV serostatus was the only immune exposure information that was available.

The study ran its PCR with 60 Vbeta and 13 Jbeta primers. Some clones are missing from TCRdb's copy, which holds only in-frame ones; the method was immunoSEQ multiplex PCR. The sample comprises fewer than 200,000 clones, over 60% of which are singletons, and over 2.5% rests with the top ten. With 0 bases clipped from V and 6 bases from J, the junction kept 2 bases outside the gene matches. Per germline, CDR1 SGHAT and CDR2 FQNNGV. CDR3 length: 16 residues. A single count supports this clone. The antigen is undetermined. The sequence was obtained from a woman between 25 and 40 years old in good health and CMV-seronegative. The J gene is TRBJ2-2, the V gene TRBV11-2, with 12 bases matching TRBD1. The sequencing input was PBMCs. Here the CDR3 DNA reads TGTGCCAGCAGCTTAGAGGGACAGGGGGCCTCCGGGGAGCTGTTTTTT. Translated: CASSLEGQGASGELFF.